Listed below are T cell receptor beta chains from one sample, sequenced in a study of cytomegalovirus exposure and HLA in healthy donors. Profiling relied on immunoSEQ multiplex PCR, and the TCRdb table lists in-frame clones only, not all of them. In the table there are some 140,000 clones, approximately 80% of which are singletons. The sample taken for sequencing was PBMCs. Receptors originate from a woman between 35 and 50 years old in good health and CMV-seropositive. Both conserved end residues are part of each CDR3.

v_call	cdr3_length	cdr3_aa
TRBV19	18	CASSWKTGGAIINTEAFF
TRBV19	17	CATSSERGTGAYNEQFF
TRBV28	13	CASGEGYTGELFF
TRBV30	15	CAWRQSGRSYNEQFF
TRBV5-6	15	CASSLPGFATNEQFF
TRBV10-3	12	CAISPDTDTQYF
TRBV11-2	16	CASSNLPVSGANVLTF
TRBV27	17	CASSTGTGGSGANVLTF
TRBV7-2	13	CASSLARGNEQFF
TRBV19	13	CASRRQGADTQYF
TRBV28	15	CASSRSGRSSYEQYF
TRBV14	15	CASSDRDIGKFSQYF
TRBV7-8	17	CASTRRAGAAGYNEQFF
TRBV2	13	CASSGEVNTEAFF
TRBV7-6	14	CASSATGSGNTIYF
TRBV2	15	CASSPTREGNTEAFF
TRBV5-1	15	CASSTRTSGTDTQYF
TRBV2	15	CASSTGQGSTGELFF
TRBV13	14	CASSLGLAGGEQFF
TRBV19	16	CASSIDRGALHTEAFF
TRBV7-3	15	CASSEQGAVVDTQYF
TRBV27	15	CATSTSGSLRREQFF
TRBV25-1	13	CASSARGNTEAFF
TRBV27	15	CASSTLTGGNEKLFF
TRBV7-9	13	CASSFKPNTEAFF
TRBV9	11	CASGGRDTQYF
TRBV2	14	CASSPQPGIGELFF
TRBV6-4	17	CASSDPHRVRDNQPQHF
TRBV4-2	17	CASSPIGGAQDGETQYF